The 26 T cell receptor beta chains below come from one sample, sequenced in a study of blood T cells in healthy people across ages. The use of a sample-barcoded 5' primer and a J-beta primer mix characterized a second PCR of about 7 to 12 cycles. A single record per CDR3 protein comes from TCRdb applying MiXCR to the 5' RACE reads. The table has approximately 820,000 distinct CDR3 sequences, approximately 44% seen once; the top ten hold around 21%. The specimen was blood. These receptors came from a man aged 55 to 70 in good health.

This clonotype has more than one count but fewer than ten. The chain combines TRBV6-6 with TRBJ2-5, with a weak D call TRBD2 (5 bases). Germline assignment: CDR1 MNHNY and CDR2 SVGAGI (reference sequence). The CDR3 contains 14 residues. The germline V and J ends were trimmed by 7 bases and 4 bases, with 16 bases remaining between them. Here the CDR3 reads CASKRPFEGETQYF. Here the CDR3 DNA reads TGTGCCAGCAAACGACCGTTCGAGGGAGAGACCCAGTACTTC.

The chain is built from TRBV6-1 and TRBJ1-5; D is unresolved. The CDR3 length is 17 residues. The V gene lost 0 bases and the J gene lost 0 bases, with 12 bases spanning the gap. The germline V gene has CDR1 MNHNS and CDR2 SASEGT. The CDR3 nucleotides are TGTGCCAGCAGTGAAGCGGGGATCCAGAATAGCAATCAGCCCCAGCATTTT. Protein product: CASSEAGIQNSNQPQHF.

The chain recombines TRBV30 with TRBJ2-7, with D possibly TRBD1 on 5 matching bases. Germline lookup yields CDR1 GTSNPN and CDR2 SVGIG (reference sequence). Trimming removed 0 bases from V and 2 bases from J, with 8 bases in between. This CDR3 region has 13 residues. Written as DNA, the CDR3 is TGTGCCTGGAGTGTCGGACAAACCTACGAGCAGTACTTC. Its translation: CAWSVGQTYEQYF.

This clonotype came up a few times. The chain couples TRBV2 to TRBJ2-7, with no clear D. V was clipped by 7 bases and J by 0 bases, with 4 bases between them. The CDR3 contains 11 residues. Germline lookup yields CDR1 SNHLY and CDR2 FYNNEI. The chain's CDR3 is CASIGSYEQYF. Here the CDR3 DNA reads TGTGCCAGCATTGGCTCCTACGAGCAGTACTTC. Using reference TRBV2 and TRBJ2-7 for the parts outside the CDR3, the full variable domain is EPEVTQTPSHQVTQMGQEVILRCVPISNHLYFYWYRQILGQKVEFLVSFYNNEISEKSEIFDDQFSVERPDGSNFTLKIRSTKLEDSAMYFCASIGSYEQYFGPGTRLTVT.

The genes are TRBV4-3 and TRBJ2-7; D not certain. The CDR3 runs to 13 residues. Germline loops: CDR1 LGHNA, CDR2 YSLEER. Trimming cost V 0 bases and J 0 bases, with 3 bases left between them. The CDR3 DNA is TGCGCCAGCAGCCAAGACATCTCCTACGAGCAGTACTTC. This sequence encodes CASSQDISYEQYF.

As to this clonotype: At one end, the junction sequence differs from germline, possibly due to a read error. The DNA for the CDR3 is TGTGCCAGCAGTTACTCGACGGGCCTAGCGGAGCAAAAAATTCAGTACTTC. Its protein is CASSYSTGLAEQKIQYF. The chain carries TRBV6-6 and TRBJ2-4, with 7 bases matching TRBD2. Germline CDR1 is MNHNY and CDR2 is SVGAGI (reference sequence). The CDR3 contains 17 residues.

This clonotype was seen at least ten times. J is TRBJ2-5 and V is TRBV15; D remains ambiguous. The CDR3 loop spans 13 amino acids. Trimming left V 0 bases short and J 0 bases short, with 2 bases between. CDR1 and CDR2 (germline): LNHNV, YYDKDF (reference sequence). The CDR3 protein is CATSRDNQETQYF. In nucleotides, the CDR3 is TGTGCCACCAGCAGAGACAACCAAGAGACCCAGTACTTC. Based on the CDR3 plus reference TRBV15 and TRBJ2-5, the full variable domain is DAMVIQNPRYQVTQFGKPVTLSCSQTLNHNVMYWYQQKSSQAPKLLFHYYDKDFNNEADTPDNFQSRRPNTSFCFLDIRSPGLGDTAMYLCATSRDNQETQYFGPGTRLLVL.

V and J are TRBV4-3 and TRBJ2-1; the D gene is possibly TRBD1 (5 bases). The length of the CDR3 is 13 residues. Germline CDR1 LGHNA, CDR2 YSLEER. V shed 0 bases and J shed 7 bases, with 7 bases lying between them. This CDR3 is CASSQDRQNEQFF. CDR3 bases: TGCGCCAGCAGCCAAGACAGACAGAATGAGCAGTTCTTC.

This clonotype was seen a single time. This chain uses TRBV12-3 or TRBV12-4 with TRBJ1-2; 8 nucleotides align to TRBD1. The junction had 11 bases not matched to a gene; V was cut back by 7 bases and J by 4 bases. The CDR3 is 15 residues long. CDR3 loop: CASTLRDRTAYGYTF. The CDR3 nucleotides are TGTGCCAGCACCCTTAGGGACAGGACGGCCTATGGCTACACCTTC.

The CDR3 region is CAGTEGGATNEKLFF. The CDR3 DNA sequence: TGTGCCGGCACCGAAGGGGGGGCAACTAATGAAAAACTGTTTTTT. The V gene is TRBV6-5, the J gene TRBJ1-4; D is possibly TRBD1 (6 bases). The length of the CDR3 is 15 residues. V lost 11 bases and J 0 bases, leaving 16 bases between the germline ends. CDR1 is MNHEY, CDR2 SVGAGI, per germline.

The table lists this clonotype with many counts. The rearrangement uses TRBV5-1 and TRBJ2-7; 7 bases are a match to TRBD1. The CDR3 has 14 residues. Unmatched junction bases numbered 7, after V lost 0 bases and J lost 7 bases. Germline loops: CDR1 SGHRS, CDR2 YFSETQ. The CDR3 reads CASSLGDRVREQYF. The CDR3 nucleotides read TGCGCCAGCAGCTTGGGTGACAGGGTAAGAGAGCAGTACTTC.

This clonotype was observed a few times. The rearrangement joins TRBV28 to TRBJ2-1; D call uncertain. The CDR3 runs to 12 residues. V was shortened by 4 bases and J by 12 bases, with 13 bases between the two germline ends. Germline values: CDR1 MDHEN, CDR2 SYDVKM. In nucleotides, the CDR3 is TGTGCCAGCAGTTCCCCCCAAAGTGTGCAGTTCTTC. Translating it yields CASSSPQSVQFF.

CDR3 DNA sequence: TGTGCCAGCAGCCACTTGACAGGGGGCTTCACTGAAGCTTTCTTT. Amino acid sequence: CASSHLTGGFTEAFF. V is TRBV3-1 and J is TRBJ1-1, with 10 bases that match TRBD1. CDR3 length: 15 amino acids. V shed 3 bases, J shed 4 bases, and the junction held 5 bases outside the gene matches. Germline CDR1 is LGHDT and CDR2 is YNNKEL (reference sequence).

This clonotype is a singleton in its sample. A read error may produce the germline difference seen at one junction end. This rearrangement joins TRBV4-1 to TRBJ2-7; D remains unclear. Germline loops: CDR1 MGHRA, CDR2 YSYEKL. The CDR3 contains 11 residues. CDR3 sequence (DNA): TGCGCCAGCGGCCAAGGAATCACCAAGTACTTC. Protein sequence: CASGQGITKYF.

This rearrangement joins TRBV20-1 to TRBJ2-2; D could derive from TRBD1 or TRBD2 (5 bases each). Germline CDR1 reads DFQATT; CDR2 reads SNEGSKA (reference sequence). The CDR3 is made up of 12 amino acids. DNA for the CDR3: TGCACGCCGGGGCCTAGGGGCGGGGAGCTGTTTTTT. This gives the protein CTPGPRGGELFF.

In this sample, this clonotype turned up a few times. This chain connects TRBV29-1 to TRBJ1-2; a weak D match, TRBD1 (5 bases). Germline V gene data show CDR1 as SQVTM and CDR2 as ANQGSEA. Trimming took off 0 bases at V and 7 bases at J, with 12 bases between the two ends. The CDR3 consists of 13 residues. The CDR3 spells CSVEEGVKSGYTF. In DNA, the CDR3 is TGCAGCGTTGAAGAGGGGGTGAAGAGTGGCTACACCTTC.

This chain uses TRBV18 with TRBJ1-5; a possible D gene is TRBD1 (6 bases). CDR3 length equals 14 residues. Germline V gene data show CDR1 as KGHSH and CDR2 as LQKENI. With 3 bases removed from V and 5 bases from J, the gap between germline ends came to 11 bases. The CDR3 reads CASSPEGVDQPQHF. The CDR3 nucleotides are TGTGCCAGCTCACCTGAGGGGGTGGATCAGCCCCAGCATTTT. The entire variable domain, with the rest obtained from reference TRBV18 and TRBJ1-5, is as follows: NAGVMQNPRHLVRRRGQEARLRCSPMKGHSHVYWYRQLPEEGLKFMVYLQKENIIDESGMPKERFSAEFPKEGPSILRIQQVVRGDSAAYFCASSPEGVDQPQHFGDGTRLSIL.

The V and J genes are TRBV5-1 and TRBJ2-5; TRBD2 aligns across 10 bases. This CDR3 has 15 amino acids. The germline gives CDR1 SGHRS, CDR2 YFSETQ. V lost 6 bases and J lost 0; bases outside the gene matches: 5. The CDR3 DNA reads TGCGCCAGCACTAGCGGGGGACAGTACCAAGAGACCCAGTACTTC. It translates to CASTSGGQYQETQYF.

This clonotype was counted only a few times. The chain uses TRBV6-2 or TRBV6-3 and TRBJ2-3; D is unresolved. The V end lost 0 bases, the J end lost 6 bases, and 13 bases lay between the germline ends. The CDR3 consists of 15 residues. Per the germline V gene, CDR1 is MNHEY and CDR2 is SVGEGT. The CDR3 sequence is CASSYSNLGSDTQYF. In DNA form, the CDR3 reads TGTGCCAGCAGTTACTCGAACCTTGGATCGGATACGCAGTATTTT.

This clonotype was counted once. The chain carries TRBV6-2 or TRBV6-3 and TRBJ2-7; D remains ambiguous. The CDR3 has 12 residues. Germline CDR1 and CDR2: MNHEY and SVGEGT. V was pared by 10 bases and J by 3 bases, with 13 bases between. CDR3 in amino acids: CATKDPSYEQYF. CDR3 DNA sequence: TGTGCCACCAAGGACCCGAGCTACGAGCAGTACTTC.

V usage is TRBV29-1 and J usage is TRBJ2-1; 8 positions agree with TRBD1. This CDR3 contains 11 residues. V shed 6 bases, J shed 8 bases, and the junction held 3 bases outside the gene matches. Per the germline V gene, CDR1 is SQVTM and CDR2 is ANQGSEA. The CDR3 reads CSVDRAYEQFF. CDR3 nucleotides: TGCAGCGTGGACAGGGCGTATGAGCAGTTCTTC.

This chain uses TRBV28 with TRBJ2-5; 9 nucleotides align to TRBD2. J was trimmed by 0 bases and V by 3 bases; bases with no gene match: 8. CDR1 is MDHEN and CDR2 is SYDVKM in the germline V gene. The length of the CDR3 is 17 residues. The CDR3 DNA sequence: TGTGCCAGCAGTTTGAAGACTAGCGGAGGGTACCAAGAGACCCAGTACTTC. This gives the protein CASSLKTSGGYQETQYF.

V is TRBV15 and J is TRBJ2-5, with D hard to call. Germline loops: CDR1 LNHNV, CDR2 YYDKDF (reference sequence). Trimming cost V 5 bases and J 1 base, with 8 bases left between them. The CDR3 is 13 residues long. The CDR3 reads CATSELSQETQYF. As DNA, the CDR3 is TGTGCCACCAGCGAACTATCCCAAGAGACCCAGTACTTC. The full variable domain, in which reference TRBV15 and TRBJ2-5 provide the parts outside the CDR3, is DAMVIQNPRYQVTQFGKPVTLSCSQTLNHNVMYWYQQKSSQAPKLLFHYYDKDFNNEADTPDNFQSRRPNTSFCFLDIRSPGLGDTAMYLCATSELSQETQYFGPGTRLLVL.

The V and J genes are TRBV7-2 and TRBJ1-2; D gene unclear. V lost 5 bases and J 8 bases, leaving 9 bases between the germline ends. The CDR3 is 11 residues long. The germline V gene has CDR1 SGHTA and CDR2 FQGNSA. CDR3 in amino acids: CASSRAGGYTF. The CDR3 nucleotides are TGTGCCAGCAGCAGGGCAGGCGGCTACACCTTC.

The chain employs TRBV20-1 and TRBJ2-5; D unclear. Trimming cost V 0 bases and J 1 base, with 9 bases left between them. Germline V gene sequence: CDR1 DFQATT, CDR2 SNEGSKA (reference sequence). This CDR3 region has 14 residues. Here the CDR3 DNA reads TGCAGTGCTAGAGAGTTAATCGTCCAAGAGACCCAGTACTTC. It encodes CSARELIVQETQYF.

This chain joins TRBV18 and TRBJ1-2; D is perhaps TRBD1 (6 bases). Germline loops: CDR1 KGHSH, CDR2 LQKENI. The CDR3 extends over 16 amino acids. The V end was cut by 2 bases, the J end by 2 bases, with 15 bases between. The CDR3 DNA is TGTGCCAGCTCACCATCAATGGGACAAGTAAACTATGGCTACACCTTC. This encodes CASSPSMGQVNYGYTF. Filled out from reference TRBV18 and TRBJ1-2, the complete variable domain reads NAGVMQNPRHLVRRRGQEARLRCSPMKGHSHVYWYRQLPEEGLKFMVYLQKENIIDESGMPKERFSAEFPKEGPSILRIQQVVRGDSAAYFCASSPSMGQVNYGYTFGSGTRLTVV.